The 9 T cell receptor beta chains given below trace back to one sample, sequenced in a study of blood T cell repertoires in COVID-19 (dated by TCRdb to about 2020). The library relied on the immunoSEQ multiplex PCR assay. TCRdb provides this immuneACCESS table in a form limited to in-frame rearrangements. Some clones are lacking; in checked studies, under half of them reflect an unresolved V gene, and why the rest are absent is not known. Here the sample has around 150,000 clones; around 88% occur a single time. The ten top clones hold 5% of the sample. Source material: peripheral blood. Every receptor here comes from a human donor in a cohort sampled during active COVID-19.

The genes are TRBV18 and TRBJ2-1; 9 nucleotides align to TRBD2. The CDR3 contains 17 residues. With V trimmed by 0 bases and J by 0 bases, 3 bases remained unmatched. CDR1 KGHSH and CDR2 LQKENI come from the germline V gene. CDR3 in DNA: TGTGCCAGCTCACCACCCCTAGCGGGAAGCTCCTACAATGAGCAGTTCTTC. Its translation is CASSPPLAGSSYNEQFF. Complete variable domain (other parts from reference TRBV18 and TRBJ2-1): NAGVMQNPRHLVRRRGQEARLRCSPMKGHSHVYWYRQLPEEGLKFMVYLQKENIIDESGMPKERFSAEFPKEGPSILRIQQVVRGDSAAYFCASSPPLAGSSYNEQFFGPGTRLTVL.

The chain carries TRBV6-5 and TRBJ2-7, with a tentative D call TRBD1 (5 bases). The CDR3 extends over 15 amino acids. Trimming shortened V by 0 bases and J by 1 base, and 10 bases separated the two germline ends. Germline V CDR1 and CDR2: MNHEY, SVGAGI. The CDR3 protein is CASSYSTVGSYEQYF. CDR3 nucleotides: TGTGCCAGCAGTTACTCGACAGTAGGGTCCTACGAGCAGTACTTC.

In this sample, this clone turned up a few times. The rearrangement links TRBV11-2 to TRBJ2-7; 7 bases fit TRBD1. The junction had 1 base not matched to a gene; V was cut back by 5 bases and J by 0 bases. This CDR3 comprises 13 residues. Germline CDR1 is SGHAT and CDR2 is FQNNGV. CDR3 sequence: CASSGDSSYEQYF. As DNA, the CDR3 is TGTGCCAGCAGCGGGGACAGCTCCTACGAGCAGTACTTC.

CDR3: CASSVALSNNEQFF. The CDR3 DNA follows: TGTGCCAGCAGCGTAGCCCTATCAAACAATGAGCAGTTCTTC. The chain joins TRBV9 to TRBJ2-1; no firm D call. Germline V lookup: CDR1 SGDLS, CDR2 YYNGEE. V dropped 0 bases and J dropped 5 bases, with 9 bases sitting between them. The CDR3 is 14 amino acids.

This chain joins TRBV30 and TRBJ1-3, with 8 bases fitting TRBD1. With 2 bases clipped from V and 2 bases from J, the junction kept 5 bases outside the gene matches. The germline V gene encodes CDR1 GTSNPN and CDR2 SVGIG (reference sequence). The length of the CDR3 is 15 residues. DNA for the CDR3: TGTGCCTGGAGTCCCCGGACAGGGCCTGGAAACACCATATATTTT. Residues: CAWSPRTGPGNTIYF.

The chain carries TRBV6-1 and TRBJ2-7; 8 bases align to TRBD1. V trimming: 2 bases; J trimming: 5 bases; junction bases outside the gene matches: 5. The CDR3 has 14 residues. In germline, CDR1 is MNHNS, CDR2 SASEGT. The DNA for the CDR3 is TGTGCCAGCAGTGAATACGAGACAGGGGACGAGCAGTACTTC. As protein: CASSEYETGDEQYF.

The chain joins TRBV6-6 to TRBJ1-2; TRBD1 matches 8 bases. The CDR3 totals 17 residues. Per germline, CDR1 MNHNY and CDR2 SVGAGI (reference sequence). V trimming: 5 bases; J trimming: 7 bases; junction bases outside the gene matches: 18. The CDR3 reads CASSLRRTQGAGRGYTF. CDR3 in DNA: TGTGCCAGCAGTCTACGACGTACCCAGGGGGCTGGCCGTGGCTACACCTTC.

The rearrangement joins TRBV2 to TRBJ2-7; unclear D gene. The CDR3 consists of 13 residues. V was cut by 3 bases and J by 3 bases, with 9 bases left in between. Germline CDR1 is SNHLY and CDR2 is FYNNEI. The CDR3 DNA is TGTGCCAGCAGTGATCCGGGTCGCTACGAGCAGTACTTC. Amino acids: CASSDPGRYEQYF.

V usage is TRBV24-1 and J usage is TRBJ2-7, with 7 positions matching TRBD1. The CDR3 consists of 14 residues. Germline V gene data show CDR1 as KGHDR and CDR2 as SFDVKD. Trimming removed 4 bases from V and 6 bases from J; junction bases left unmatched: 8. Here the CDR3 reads CATSDPLTGREQYF. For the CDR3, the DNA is TGTGCCACCAGTGACCCGTTGACAGGGCGCGAGCAGTACTTC.